These 27 T cell receptor beta chains were all obtained from the same sample, sequenced in a study of CD4+ T cells in melanoma. Some clones are missing from TCRdb's copy, which holds only in-frame ones; the method was immunoSEQ multiplex PCR. Seen here are around 110,000 clones, about 90% observed once, and the top ten hold 3% to 4%. Sequencing input: peripheral blood. The source is a human donor with melanoma.

V is TRBV28 and J is TRBJ1-2, with TRBD1 identical over 7 bases. The CDR3 is made up of 12 amino acids. The V and J ends lost 6 bases and 5 bases, in that order; junction bases with no gene match: 3. The V gene's germline CDR1 is MDHEN and CDR2 SYDVKM. The DNA for the CDR3 is TGTGCCAGCAGGAGGGACAGATATGGCTACACCTTC. Its translation is CASRRDRYGYTF.

The chain carries TRBV18 and TRBJ1-3; a weak D match, TRBD1 (6 bases). The germline V gene encodes CDR1 KGHSH and CDR2 LQKENI. CDR3 length: 14 amino acids. Trimming shortened V by 6 bases and J by 5 bases, and 14 bases separated the two germline ends. The CDR3, as DNA: TGTGCCAGCTCCAGCCGGGACAACCGAAACACCATATATTTT. It specifies CASSSRDNRNTIYF. The full variable domain, rest sourced from reference TRBV18 and TRBJ1-3, is NAGVMQNPRHLVRRRGQEARLRCSPMKGHSHVYWYRQLPEEGLKFMVYLQKENIIDESGMPKERFSAEFPKEGPSILRIQQVVRGDSAAYFCASSSRDNRNTIYFGEGSWLTVV.

This rearrangement joins TRBV7-9 to TRBJ1-5; D gene ambiguous. Germline V lookup: CDR1 SEHNR, CDR2 FQNEAQ (reference sequence). Trimming removed 5 bases at V and 5 bases at J, with 10 bases between. CDR3 length: 13 residues. The CDR3 protein is CASSDTGDQPQHF. CDR3 in DNA: TGTGCCAGCAGCGATACCGGGGATCAGCCCCAGCATTTT.

The genes are TRBV4-2 and TRBJ2-2; D is perhaps TRBD1 or TRBD2 (5 bases each). Between the trimmed V and J ends, which lost 4 bases and 5 bases, there was a span of 14 bases. The germline V gene encodes CDR1 LGHNA and CDR2 YNFKEQ. The CDR3 has 15 amino acids. CDR3 nucleotides: TGTGCCAGCAGCCTAACTAGTTGGGGGACCGGGGAGCTGTTTTTT. Protein sequence: CASSLTSWGTGELFF.

There are a few counts of this clone. The chain carries TRBV19 and TRBJ1-5; no clear D gene. The CDR3 runs to 15 residues. CDR1 and CDR2 from the germline V gene are LNHDA and SQIVND (reference sequence). V was trimmed by 1 base and J by 7 bases, leaving 14 bases between them. The CDR3 spells CASSIVPGLGQPQHF. The CDR3 bases are TGTGCCAGTAGTATAGTCCCAGGTCTGGGGCAGCCCCAGCATTTT.

The CDR3 region has the DNA TGTGCCAGCAGTTTAAGGCACACCGGGGAGCTGTTTTTT. Protein product: CASSLRHTGELFF. This chain links TRBV27 with TRBJ2-2, with D unclear. Germline V gene sequence: CDR1 MNHEY, CDR2 SMNVEV (reference sequence). The CDR3 sequence is 13 residues long. Trimming took off 2 bases at V and 3 bases at J, with 4 bases between the two ends.

This clone was seen just once. This rearrangement joins TRBV5-4 to TRBJ1-2; D call uncertain. The CDR3 length is 13 residues. CDR1 is SGHNT and CDR2 is YYREEE in the germline V gene (reference sequence). Trimming removed 0 bases from V and 3 bases from J, with 6 bases in between. DNA of the CDR3: TGTGCCAGCAGCTTGGTGGCAGACTATGGCTACACCTTC. Translating it yields CASSLVADYGYTF.

The genes are TRBV27 and TRBJ2-7; tentative D call: TRBD2 (6 bases). CDR1 is MNHEY and CDR2 is SMNVEV in the germline V gene (reference sequence). V dropped 6 bases and J dropped 4 bases, with 16 bases sitting between them. The CDR3 extends over 14 amino acids. The CDR3 nucleotides read TGTGCCAGCAGCCCCACCGGGGGTCGGTACGAGCAGTACTTC. This codes for CASSPTGGRYEQYF.

The chain combines TRBV9 with TRBJ2-2; D not resolved. Germline CDR1 SGDLS, CDR2 YYNGEE. The length of the CDR3 is 15 residues. Trimming took off 0 bases at V and 2 bases at J, with 8 bases between the two ends. The chain's CDR3 is CASSVVAANTGELFF. Written as DNA, the CDR3 is TGTGCCAGCAGCGTAGTGGCGGCTAACACCGGGGAGCTGTTTTTT.

The CDR3 spells CASTDFLQLNQPQHF. The CDR3 coding sequence is TGTGCCAGTACCGATTTTCTACAGCTCAATCAGCCCCAGCATTTT. The rearrangement joins TRBV19 to TRBJ1-5; no reliable D call. CDR1 and CDR2 from the germline V gene are LNHDA and SQIVND (reference sequence). The CDR3 loop spans 15 amino acids. V was pared by 7 bases and J by 3 bases, with 16 bases between. The whole variable domain, filled in from reference TRBV19 and TRBJ1-5, reads DGGITQSPKYLFRKEGQNVTLSCEQNLNHDAMYWYRQDPGQGLRLIYYSQIVNDFQKGDIAEGYSVSREKKESFPLTVTSAQKNPTAFYLCASTDFLQLNQPQHFGDGTRLSIL.

This clone was observed a single time. The V and J genes are TRBV7-9 and TRBJ1-3; D gene ambiguous. The CDR3 runs 15 residues. Germline V gene lookup returns CDR1 SEHNR and CDR2 FQNEAQ (reference sequence). Deletions cut 5 bases from V and 0 bases from J, with 11 bases between. The CDR3 reads CASSTDRSSGNTIYF. The DNA for the CDR3 is TGTGCCAGCAGCACAGACCGAAGCTCTGGAAACACCATATATTTT.

This chain connects TRBV4-3 to TRBJ2-1, with 9 nucleotides matching TRBD2. This CDR3 is 17 amino acids long. Germline CDR1 is LGHNA and CDR2 is YSLEER. V lost 3 bases to trimming and J lost 3 bases; unmatched junction nucleotides: 9. In DNA, the CDR3 is TGCGCCAGCAGCCACGTTAACGCGGGGGGGTTCTACAATGAGCAGTTCTTC. Its protein product is CASSHVNAGGFYNEQFF.

V usage is TRBV7-2 and J usage is TRBJ2-5; D is unresolved. The V end was cut by 5 bases, the J end by 0 bases, with 7 bases between. Germline loops: CDR1 SGHTA, CDR2 FQGNSA. The CDR3 extends over 13 amino acids. The CDR3 DNA follows: TGTGCCAGCAGCGCGCCGTACCAAGAGACCCAGTACTTC. It specifies CASSAPYQETQYF. The variable domain in full, completed from reference TRBV7-2 and TRBJ2-5, reads GAGVSQSPSNKVTEKGKDVELRCDPISGHTALYWYRQSLGQGLEFLIYFQGNSAPDKSGLPSDRFSAERTGGSVSTLTIQRTQQEDSAVYLCASSAPYQETQYFGPGTRLLVL.

The table lists this clone with a count of one. The sample holds other DNA sequences that translate to the same CDR3. CDR3 loop: CASSPRGGSYEQYF. CDR3 nucleotides: TGTGCCAGCAGCCCGAGGGGCGGTTCCTACGAGCAGTACTTC. The rearrangement links TRBV7-2 to TRBJ2-7; the D call may be TRBD1 or TRBD2 (5 bases each). Trimming stripped 5 bases from V and 1 base from J, with 12 bases between. This CDR3 comprises 14 residues. Looked up from germline, CDR1 is SGHTA and CDR2 is FQGNSA.

The chain links TRBV5-5 to TRBJ1-2; D is unresolved. CDR3 length equals 13 residues. Germline V gene sequence: CDR1 SGHKS, CDR2 YYEKEE (reference sequence). Trimming shortened V by 0 bases and J by 4 bases, and 7 bases separated the two germline ends. CDR3 in DNA: TGTGCCAGCAGCTTGGGACGGACCTATGGCTACACCTTC. Amino acids: CASSLGRTYGYTF.

The chain uses TRBV27 and TRBJ2-7; TRBD1 matches 8 bases. Germline loops: CDR1 MNHEY, CDR2 SMNVEV (reference sequence). V dropped 8 bases and J dropped 4; count of bases not matched to a gene: 10. The CDR3 is 14 amino acids. The CDR3 DNA reads TGTGCCAGCTTTAATATGGACAGGGCGTACGAGCAGTACTTC. This encodes CASFNMDRAYEQYF.

This chain connects TRBV14 to TRBJ1-1; D unclear. The CDR3 spans 13 residues. Trimming took 4 bases from V and 6 from J, leaving 12 bases between them. Germline CDR1 SGHDN, CDR2 FVKESK. The CDR3 DNA is TGTGCCAGCAGCCTCCAGTATCACTCTGAAGCTTTCTTT. Amino acid sequence: CASSLQYHSEAFF.

The V gene is TRBV6-6, the J gene TRBJ2-5, with 7 bases matching TRBD1. The tail of the sequence fits TRBJ2-7 better, so the J call may be wrong. Germline values: CDR1 MNHNY, CDR2 SVGAGI (reference sequence). CDR3 length: 14 residues. This chain's CDR3 is CASSHPPTGNEQYF. The CDR3 nucleotides are TGTGCCAGCAGCCACCCCCCGACAGGGAACGAGCAGTACTTC.

This clone has more than one count but fewer than ten. The rearrangement uses TRBV5-1 and TRBJ2-7; possible D gene TRBD1, 5 bases. The ends were cut back, 0 bases at V and 5 bases at J, with 9 bases in the middle. In germline, CDR1 is SGHRS, CDR2 YFSETQ. This CDR3 region has 13 residues. The CDR3 DNA is TGCGCCAGCAGCTTGGGGGGCCGGGACGAGCAGTACTTC. This codes for CASSLGGRDEQYF.

The chain has TRBV7-9 and TRBJ2-7, with D maybe TRBD1 (5 bases). Germline V gives CDR1 SEHNR, CDR2 FQNEAQ (reference sequence). V was shortened by 5 bases and J by 2 bases, with 10 bases between the two germline ends. The CDR3 runs to 13 residues. The CDR3 DNA is TGTGCCAGCAGCACTGACAGCCCCTACGAGCAGTACTTC. It translates to CASSTDSPYEQYF.

This clone was seen just once. J is TRBJ2-7 and V is TRBV5-3; 10 bases align to TRBD2. TRBV5-3 is known as an ORF, though its function is uncertain. This CDR3 is built from 16 residues. J lost 5 bases, V lost 0 bases, and 8 bases had no gene match. CDR3 nucleotide sequence: TGTGCCAGAAGCTTGGTTCCTAGCGGGAGCAAAGACGAGCAGTACTTC. Its protein product is CARSLVPSGSKDEQYF.

The V gene is TRBV7-3, the J gene TRBJ2-1; D remains ambiguous. The V and J ends lost 2 bases and 7 bases respectively, with 15 bases between them. This CDR3 has 15 amino acids. The V gene's germline CDR1 is SGHTA and CDR2 FQGTGA. CDR3 DNA sequence: TGTGCCAGCAGCTTAGGCCCCTCAACCTTAAATGAGCAGTTCTTC. Translation: CASSLGPSTLNEQFF. Full variable domain (outside the CDR3, taken from reference TRBV7-3 and TRBJ2-1): GAGVSQTPSNKVTEKGKYVELRCDPISGHTALYWYRQSLGQGPEFLIYFQGTGAADDSGLPNDRFFAVRPEGSVSTLKIQRTERGDSAVYLCASSLGPSTLNEQFFGPGTRLTVL.

V gene TRBV7-7 combines with J gene TRBJ2-2; D perhaps matches TRBD2 (6 bases). V shed 2 bases and J shed 6 bases, with 10 bases lying between them. The CDR3 totals 14 residues. Germline V CDR1 and CDR2: SSHAT, FNYEAQ (reference sequence). CDR3 protein: CASSLIGGAGELFF. Here the CDR3 DNA reads TGTGCCAGCAGCTTAATAGGAGGGGCCGGGGAGCTGTTTTTT.

The J gene is TRBJ1-2, the V gene TRBV27; the match to TRBD1 covers 8 bases. This CDR3 contains 14 residues. In germline, CDR1 is MNHEY, CDR2 SMNVEV (reference sequence). The V and J ends lost 5 bases and 5 bases, in that order; junction bases with no gene match: 7. In DNA, the CDR3 is TGTGCCAGCAGTCCGACAGGGGTCCGGTATGGCTACACCTTC. Translation gives CASSPTGVRYGYTF.

The V gene is TRBV5-1, the J gene TRBJ2-1, with 9 nucleotides matching TRBD1. J was trimmed by 3 bases and V by 2 bases; bases with no gene match: 3. CDR1 and CDR2 (germline): SGHRS, YFSETQ. CDR3 length: 15 residues. The CDR3 protein is CASSLDRGSYNEQFF. The CDR3 DNA reads TGCGCCAGCAGCTTAGACAGGGGGAGCTACAATGAGCAGTTCTTC.

This clone was detected once. The chain uses TRBV5-1 and TRBJ2-3; no reliable D call. V was pared by 4 bases and J by 0 bases, with 15 bases between. The germline V gene encodes CDR1 SGHRS and CDR2 YFSETQ. The CDR3 extends over 16 amino acids. CDR3 in amino acids: CASSLGAGHSTDTQYF. CDR3 nucleotide sequence: TGCGCCAGCAGCCTTGGAGCCGGGCATAGCACAGATACGCAGTATTTT.

The chain is built from TRBV9 and TRBJ1-6; a weak D match, TRBD1 (6 bases). The CDR3 loop spans 13 amino acids. From germline, CDR1 is SGDLS and CDR2 YYNGEE. Trimming removed 3 bases from V and 11 bases from J, with 12 bases in between. The CDR3 region is CASSAKGGTPLHF. In nucleotides, the CDR3 is TGTGCCAGCAGCGCCAAGGGGGGGACACCCCTCCACTTT.